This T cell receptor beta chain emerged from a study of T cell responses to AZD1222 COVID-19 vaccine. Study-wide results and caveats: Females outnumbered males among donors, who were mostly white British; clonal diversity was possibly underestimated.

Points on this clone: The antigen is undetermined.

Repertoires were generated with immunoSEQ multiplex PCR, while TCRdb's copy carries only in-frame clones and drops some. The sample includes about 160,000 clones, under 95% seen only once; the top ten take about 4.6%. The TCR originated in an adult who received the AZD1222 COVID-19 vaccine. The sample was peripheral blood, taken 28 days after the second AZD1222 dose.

Here the CDR3 reads CASSFRHHDSNQPQHF. CDR3 coding DNA: TGTGCCAGCAGCTTCAGACACCATGATAGCAATCAGCCCCAGCATTTT. The gene calls are TRBV11-2 and TRBJ1-5; D ambiguous. Germline V CDR1 and CDR2: SGHAT, FQNNGV. The V and J ends lost 3 bases and 0 bases respectively, with 12 bases between them. The length of the CDR3 is 16 residues.